One sample yielded the 27 T cell receptor beta chains listed below, sequenced in a study of control samples from healthy donors and cancer patients. Sequenced by immunoSEQ multiplex PCR; TCRdb stores in-frame clones only, minus some. Among about 120,000 clones, around nine tenths were seen once, and the ten largest hold roughly 12%. The sample was blood. The source is a man between 25 and 39 years old in good health.

The chain employs TRBV2 and TRBJ2-1; 7 bases are shared with TRBD2. This CDR3 is built from 15 residues. Germline V CDR1 and CDR2: SNHLY, FYNNEI. Trimming at V came to 4 bases and at J to 8 bases, leaving 11 bases not matched to a gene. CDR3 in amino acids: CASSASGGGFDEQFF. CDR3 sequence (DNA): TGTGCCAGCAGTGCCTCGGGGGGAGGGTTCGATGAGCAGTTCTTC. The variable domain in full, completed from reference TRBV2 and TRBJ2-1, reads EPEVTQTPSHQVTQMGQEVILRCVPISNHLYFYWYRQILGQKVEFLVSFYNNEISEKSEIFDDQFSVERPDGSNFTLKIRSTKLEDSAMYFCASSASGGGFDEQFFGPGTRLTVL.

The chain combines TRBV25-1 with TRBJ2-5, with 9 bases lining up with TRBD2. The CDR3 runs to 17 residues. V shed 4 bases, J shed 2 bases, and the junction held 11 bases outside the gene matches. Germline CDR1 and CDR2: MGHDK and SYGVNS. CDR3 amino acids: CASSGLHSGGVQETQYF. For the CDR3, the DNA is TGTGCCAGCAGTGGACTCCATAGCGGGGGCGTACAAGAGACCCAGTACTTC. Full variable domain (missing parts from reference TRBV25-1 and TRBJ2-5): EADIYQTPRYLVIGTGKKITLECSQTMGHDKMYWYQQDPGMELHLIHYSYGVNSTEKGDLSSESTVSRIRTEHFPLTLESARPSHTSQYLCASSGLHSGGVQETQYFGPGTRLLVL.

The table lists this clone with a few counts. CDR3 nucleotides: TGTGCCACCCTTAGCGGGGGGAACACCGGGGAGCTGTTTTTT. It codes for CATLSGGNTGELFF. The chain couples TRBV28 to TRBJ2-2; TRBD2 matches at 9 bases. The germline V gene has CDR1 MDHEN and CDR2 SYDVKM. The V segment lost 10 bases and the J segment 1 base; nucleotides outside the gene matches: 4. This CDR3 is built from 14 residues. Complete variable domain (other parts from reference TRBV28 and TRBJ2-2): DVKVTQSSRYLVKRTGEKVFLECVQDMDHENMFWYRQDPGLGLRLIYFSYDVKMKEKGDIPEGYSVSREKKERFSLILESASTNQTSMYLCATLSGGNTGELFFGEGSRLTVL.

This chain links TRBV29-1 with TRBJ2-6, with TRBD1 matching 8 bases. The V segment lost 6 bases and the J segment 2 bases; nucleotides outside the gene matches: 15. Germline-derived CDR1 and CDR2 are SQVTM and ANQGSEA. CDR3 length equals 18 residues. The CDR3, as DNA: TGCAGCGTCGAGCTAGGGACAGGCGGTAGTACTGGGGCCAACGTCCTGACTTTC. Its protein product is CSVELGTGGSTGANVLTF.

The CDR3 reads CSVEGGGGEAFF. The CDR3 nucleotides are TGCAGCGTTGAAGGGGGGGGAGGCGAAGCTTTCTTT. The chain carries TRBV29-1 and TRBJ1-1, with D tentatively TRBD1 (5 bases). In germline, CDR1 is SQVTM, CDR2 ANQGSEA. This CDR3 comprises 12 residues. V gave up 1 base and J gave up 8 bases, with 11 bases separating them.

This clone has just one count. The rearrangement links TRBV9 to TRBJ1-6; 10 bases fit TRBD1. Germline-derived CDR1 and CDR2 are SGDLS and YYNGEE. Germline trimming cut 2 bases from V and 10 bases from J; bases unmatched to any gene: 6. The CDR3 totals 15 residues. CDR3 nucleotides: TGTGCCAGCAGCGTCACGGACAGGGGGGGATCACCCCTCCACTTT. As protein: CASSVTDRGGSPLHF.

The CDR3 DNA is TGTGCCAGCAGTGACGAAAACTTAGGGTTCTACGAGCAGTACGTC. Its protein product is CASSDENLGFYEQYV. This sequence joins TRBV6-2 or TRBV6-3 and TRBJ2-7; D unresolved. The ends were cut back, 5 bases at V and 3 bases at J, with 17 bases in the middle. The CDR3 has 15 amino acids. CDR1 and CDR2 (germline): MNHEY, SVGEGT.

The chain joins TRBV2 to TRBJ1-2; D is unresolved. V gave up 7 bases and J gave up 8 bases, with 8 bases separating them. The germline CDR1 and CDR2 sequences are SNHLY and FYNNEI. The CDR3 covers 10 residues. The CDR3 sequence is CASMAKGYTF. CDR3 nucleotides: TGTGCCAGCATGGCGAAAGGCTACACCTTC.

This rearrangement joins TRBV27 to TRBJ2-2, with D unresolved. Trimming took 4 bases from V and 2 from J, leaving 8 bases between them. This CDR3 is built from 14 residues. Per germline, CDR1 MNHEY and CDR2 SMNVEV (reference sequence). CDR3 protein: CASSSASNTGELFF. For the CDR3, the DNA is TGTGCCAGCAGTTCAGCATCTAACACCGGGGAGCTGTTTTTT.

V gene TRBV5-6 combines with J gene TRBJ2-1; 9 bases fit TRBD2. CDR3 length: 15 amino acids. Germline V gene lookup returns CDR1 SGHDT and CDR2 YYEEEE. Trimming cost V 4 bases and J 3 bases; bases outside gene matches: 5. CDR3 region: CASSQGLAVYNEQFF. For the CDR3, the DNA is TGTGCCAGCAGCCAGGGACTAGCTGTCTACAATGAGCAGTTCTTC.

CDR3 in DNA: TGTGCCTGGAGTGTTGACTCCTACGAGCAGTACGTC. This codes for CAWSVDSYEQYV. V gene TRBV30 combines with J gene TRBJ2-7; D unclear. Germline loops: CDR1 GTSNPN, CDR2 SVGIG (reference sequence). The CDR3 has 12 amino acids. Between the trimmed V and J ends, which lost 0 bases and 0 bases, there was a span of 3 bases.

V usage is TRBV18 and J usage is TRBJ1-1; D is ambiguous. CDR1 is KGHSH, CDR2 LQKENI, per germline. The length of the CDR3 is 13 residues. V was shortened by 5 bases and J by 2 bases, with 9 bases between the two germline ends. The CDR3 DNA reads TGTGCCAGCTCAGGCGGTCTCAACACTGAAGCTTTCTTT. Amino acids: CASSGGLNTEAFF.

This chain connects TRBV3-1 (or the pseudogene TRBV3-2) to TRBJ1-5; D unresolved. V was pared by 4 bases and J by 6 bases, with 22 bases between. The CDR3 length is 17 residues. Germline V gene data show CDR1 as LGHDT and CDR2 as YNNKEL (reference sequence). This CDR3 reads CASSLSPSGRSGQPQHF. For the CDR3, the DNA is TGTGCCAGCAGCCTATCTCCGTCGGGGAGATCGGGTCAGCCCCAGCATTTT.

The V gene is TRBV15, the J gene TRBJ1-5; 10 nucleotides match TRBD1. Germline V gives CDR1 LNHNV, CDR2 YYDKDF (reference sequence). J was trimmed by 3 bases and V by 6 bases; bases with no gene match: 5. The CDR3 is 15 residues long. The CDR3 nucleotides are TGTGCCACCAGTCGGGACAGGGGTAACAATCAGCCCCAGCATTTT. Its protein product is CATSRDRGNNQPQHF.

V gene TRBV19 combines with J gene TRBJ1-2, with D hard to call. Germline CDR1 is LNHDA and CDR2 is SQIVND (reference sequence). V was pared by 1 base and J by 7 bases, with 10 bases between. This CDR3 is built from 13 residues. The CDR3 loop is CASSIVPEGGYTF. CDR3 coding DNA: TGTGCCAGTAGTATAGTCCCGGAGGGTGGCTACACCTTC.

V usage is TRBV6-5 and J usage is TRBJ2-5, with a weak D call TRBD1 (5 bases). CDR1 is MNHEY, CDR2 SVGAGI, per germline. Trimming took off 6 bases at V and 5 bases at J, with 16 bases between the two ends. CDR3 size: 14 residues. DNA of the CDR3: TGTGCCAGCAGGCAGGGCTCAAGGTTGGAGACCCAGTACTTC. This codes for CASRQGSRLETQYF.

The chain couples TRBV6-4 to TRBJ1-1, with D unclear. The CDR3 contains 11 residues. V lost 5 bases and J lost 8, with 9 bases in between. Looked up from germline, CDR1 is MRHNA and CDR2 is SNTAGT. The CDR3 reads CASSLRKEAFF. CDR3 bases: TGTGCCAGCAGTCTACGGAAAGAAGCTTTCTTT.

This clone was counted between two and nine times. J is TRBJ2-7 and V is TRBV5-1; the D gene is possibly TRBD2 (6 bases). The CDR3 totals 13 residues. V dropped 3 bases and J dropped 7 bases, with 14 bases sitting between them. The germline V gene encodes CDR1 SGHRS and CDR2 YFSETQ. The CDR3: CASSSGSTREQYF. CDR3 coding DNA: TGCGCCAGCAGCTCCGGCTCGACTAGGGAGCAGTACTTC.

The chain carries TRBV5-8 and TRBJ2-3, with 9 bases fitting TRBD2. Germline values: CDR1 SGHTS, CDR2 YDEGEE. V dropped 4 bases and J dropped 2; count of bases not matched to a gene: 8. The CDR3 has 16 residues. CDR3 amino acids: CASSAAGTSPTDTQYF. Written as DNA, the CDR3 is TGTGCCAGCAGCGCCGCCGGGACTAGCCCCACAGATACGCAGTATTTT.

This sequence joins TRBV5-6 and TRBJ1-5; D gene unclear. Germline V gene data show CDR1 as SGHDT and CDR2 as YYEEEE. The germline V and J ends were trimmed by 4 bases and 9 bases, with 14 bases remaining between them. The CDR3 sequence is 13 residues long. This chain's CDR3 is CASSDREFGPQHF. CDR3 nucleotides: TGTGCCAGCAGCGACCGGGAGTTTGGGCCCCAGCATTTT.

The V call is TRBV19, the J call TRBJ2-2, with TRBD2 matching 9 bases. The V gene's germline CDR1 is LNHDA and CDR2 SQIVND (reference sequence). V shed 1 base and J 5 bases; nucleotides not matched to a gene: 5. The CDR3 covers 16 residues. Written as DNA, the CDR3 is TGTGCCAGTAGTATAGGCGGCGGGGGGGCAACCGGGGAGCTGTTTTTT. This encodes CASSIGGGGATGELFF.

This clone has just one count. The V call is TRBV29-1, the J call TRBJ1-5, with a possible D match to TRBD1 (6 bases). Germline V gene lookup returns CDR1 SQVTM and CDR2 ANQGSEA. The CDR3 spans 16 residues. Trimming took off 7 bases at V and 0 bases at J, with 19 bases between the two ends. CDR3 protein: CSALGGGLGSNQPQHF. The CDR3 bases are TGCAGCGCCCTAGGCGGGGGGCTGGGTAGCAATCAGCCCCAGCATTTT.

This clone has only one observation. The chain couples TRBV7-9 to TRBJ1-1, with 7 bases that match TRBD1. J lost 0 bases, V lost 5 bases, and 3 bases had no gene match. The CDR3 sequence is 14 residues long. In germline, CDR1 is SEHNR, CDR2 FQNEAQ (reference sequence). DNA of the CDR3: TGTGCCAGCAGCGCGGGACAGTTGAACACTGAAGCTTTCTTT. Its translation is CASSAGQLNTEAFF.

This chain connects TRBV6-5 to TRBJ2-3; D ambiguous. The length of the CDR3 is 15 residues. Germline loops: CDR1 MNHEY, CDR2 SVGAGI. Trimming took off 0 bases at V and 2 bases at J, with 9 bases between the two ends. CDR3 in DNA: TGTGCCAGCAGTTACTCAGGGCCCATCACAGATACGCAGTATTTT. Translation: CASSYSGPITDTQYF.

The V gene is TRBV12-3 or TRBV12-4, the J gene TRBJ1-5; D remains unclear. V was cut by 3 bases and J by 5 bases, with 8 bases left in between. There are 13 residues in the CDR3. CDR3 DNA sequence: TGTGCCAGCAGTTTCACATCAGATCAGCCCCAGCATTTT. This codes for CASSFTSDQPQHF.

The genes are TRBV7-9 and TRBJ1-2, with 7 bases matching TRBD1. The germline CDR1 and CDR2 sequences are SEHNR and FQNEAQ (reference sequence). With V trimmed by 5 bases and J by 6 bases, 12 bases remained unmatched. The CDR3 runs to 15 residues. The CDR3 region is CASSRETTGIDGYTF. The CDR3 nucleotides read TGTGCCAGCAGCAGAGAGACGACAGGGATCGATGGCTACACCTTC.

This clone was seen just once. At one end the junction does not follow the germline gene, possibly because of a read error. The genes are TRBV5-8 and TRBJ1-2, with 7 bases fitting TRBD1. Germline V lookup: CDR1 SGHTS, CDR2 YDEGEE. The CDR3 sequence is 16 residues long. The CDR3 loop is CASTLRTGEIEDGYTF. CDR3 coding DNA: TGTGCCAGCACCTTGCGGACAGGTGAAATAGAAGATGGCTACACCTTC.